These 4 T cell receptor beta chains were all obtained from the same sample, sequenced in a study of cytomegalovirus exposure and HLA in healthy donors. A multiplex PCR was run with 60 Vbeta primers and 13 Jbeta primers. Libraries were prepared by immunoSEQ multiplex PCR; TCRdb keeps only in-frame clonotypes and omits some of them. The table includes approximately 120,000 clones, around three quarters detected once. The specimen sequenced was PBMCs. The origin of the receptors is a woman aged 45 to 65 in good health and CMV-seropositive.

The chain joins TRBV19 to TRBJ2-1; TRBD2 agrees at 11 bases. Trimming at V came to 8 bases and at J to 5 bases, leaving 8 bases not matched to a gene. Looked up from germline, CDR1 is LNHDA and CDR2 is SQIVND (reference sequence). There are 15 residues in the CDR3. The CDR3 reads CASSLAGGPHNEQFF. The CDR3 bases are TGTGCCAGTTCTCTAGCGGGGGGCCCCCACAATGAGCAGTTCTTC.

As concerns this clone: One end of the junction varies from germline; a read error may be responsible. J is TRBJ2-6 and V is TRBV25-1, with TRBD1 identical over 7 bases. The CDR3 covers 16 residues. Germline V gene data show CDR1 as MGHDK and CDR2 as SYGVNS. The CDR3, as DNA: TGTGCCAGCGGTACAGGGGATTTTACTGGGGCCAACGGCCTGACTTTC. It encodes CASGTGDFTGANGLTF.

V usage is TRBV11-2 and J usage is TRBJ2-7; TRBD1 agrees at 7 bases. The CDR3 covers 14 residues. Germline-derived CDR1 and CDR2 are SGHAT and FQNNGV. V trimming: 4 bases; J trimming: 4 bases; junction bases outside the gene matches: 7. The CDR3 reads CASSSQGQLYEQYF. The CDR3 DNA reads TGTGCCAGCAGCTCGCAGGGACAGTTATACGAGCAGTACTTC.

This clone came up many times. The CDR3 nucleotides are TGTGCCAGCAGTTACTCCTACAGGGGAGCTGGAAACACCATATATTTT. The encoded protein is CASSYSYRGAGNTIYF. The chain combines TRBV6-5 with TRBJ1-3, with 7 bases lining up with TRBD1. CDR3 length: 16 residues. The germline V gene encodes CDR1 MNHEY and CDR2 SVGAGI. V lost 0 bases, J lost 2 bases, and 4 bases stayed unmatched.